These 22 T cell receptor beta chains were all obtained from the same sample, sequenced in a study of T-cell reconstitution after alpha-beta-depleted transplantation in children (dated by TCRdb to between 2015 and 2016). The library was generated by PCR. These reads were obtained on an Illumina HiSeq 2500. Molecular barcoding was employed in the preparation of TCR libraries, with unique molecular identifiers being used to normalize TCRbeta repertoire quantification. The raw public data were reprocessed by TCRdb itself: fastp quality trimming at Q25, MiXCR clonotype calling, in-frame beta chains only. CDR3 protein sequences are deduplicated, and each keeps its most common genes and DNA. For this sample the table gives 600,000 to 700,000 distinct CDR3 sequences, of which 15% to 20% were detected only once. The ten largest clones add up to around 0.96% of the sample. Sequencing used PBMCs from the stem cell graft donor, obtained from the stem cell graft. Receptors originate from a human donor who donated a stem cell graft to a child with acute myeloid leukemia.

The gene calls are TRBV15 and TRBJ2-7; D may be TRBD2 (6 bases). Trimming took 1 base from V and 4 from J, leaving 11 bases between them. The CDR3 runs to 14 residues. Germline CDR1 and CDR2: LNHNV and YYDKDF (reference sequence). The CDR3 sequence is CATSRATSTYEQYF. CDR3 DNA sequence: TGTGCCACCAGCAGAGCAACTAGCACGTACGAGCAGTACTTC.

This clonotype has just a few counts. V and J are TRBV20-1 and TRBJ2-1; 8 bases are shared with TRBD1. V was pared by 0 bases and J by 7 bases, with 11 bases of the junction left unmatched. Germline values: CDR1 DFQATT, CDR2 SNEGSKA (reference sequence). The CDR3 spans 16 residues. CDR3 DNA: TGCAGTGCTAGAGACCAGATCAGGGGGCGCATGAATGAGCAGTTCTTC. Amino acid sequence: CSARDQIRGRMNEQFF.

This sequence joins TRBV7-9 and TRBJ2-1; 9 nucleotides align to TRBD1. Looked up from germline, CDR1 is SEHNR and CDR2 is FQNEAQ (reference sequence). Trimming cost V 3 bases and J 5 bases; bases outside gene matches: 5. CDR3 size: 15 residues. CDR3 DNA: TGTGCCAGCAGCTTCCGGGACAGGGTGCACAATGAGCAGTTCTTC. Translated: CASSFRDRVHNEQFF.

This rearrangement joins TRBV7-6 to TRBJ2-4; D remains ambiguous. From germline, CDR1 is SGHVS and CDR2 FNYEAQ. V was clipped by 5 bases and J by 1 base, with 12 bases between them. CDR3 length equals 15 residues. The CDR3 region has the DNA TGTGCCAGCAGCCCATTCGGAAATGCCAAAAACATTCAGTACTTC. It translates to CASSPFGNAKNIQYF.

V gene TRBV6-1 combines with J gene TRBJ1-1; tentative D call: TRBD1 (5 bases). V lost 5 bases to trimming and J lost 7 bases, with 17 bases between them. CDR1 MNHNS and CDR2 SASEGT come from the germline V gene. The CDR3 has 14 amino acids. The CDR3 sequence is CASSPNQGHDEAFF. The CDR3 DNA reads TGTGCCAGCAGTCCTAATCAGGGCCACGATGAAGCTTTCTTT.

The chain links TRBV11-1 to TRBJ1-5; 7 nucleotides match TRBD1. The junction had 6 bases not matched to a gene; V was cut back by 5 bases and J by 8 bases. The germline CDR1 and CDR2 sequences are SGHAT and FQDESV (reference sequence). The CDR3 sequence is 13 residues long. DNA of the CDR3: TGTGCCAGCAGCCCCAGACAGGGCGAGCCCCAGCATTTT. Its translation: CASSPRQGEPQHF.

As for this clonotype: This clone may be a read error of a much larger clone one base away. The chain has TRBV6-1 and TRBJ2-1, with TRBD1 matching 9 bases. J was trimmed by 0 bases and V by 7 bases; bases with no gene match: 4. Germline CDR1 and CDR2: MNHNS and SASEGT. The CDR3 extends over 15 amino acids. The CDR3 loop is CASISTGGSYNEQFF. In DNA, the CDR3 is TGTGCCAGCATCTCGACAGGGGGCTCCTACAATGAGCAGTTCTTC.

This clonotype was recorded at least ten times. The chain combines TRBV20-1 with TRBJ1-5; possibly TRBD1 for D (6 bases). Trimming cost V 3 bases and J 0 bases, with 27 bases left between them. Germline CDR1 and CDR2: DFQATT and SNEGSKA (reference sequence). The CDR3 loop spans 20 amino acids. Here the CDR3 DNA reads TGCAGTGCTAGGAATTATGGACAGATTCAAAGCCCCTATAGCAATCAGCCCCAGCATTTT. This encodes CSARNYGQIQSPYSNQPQHF.

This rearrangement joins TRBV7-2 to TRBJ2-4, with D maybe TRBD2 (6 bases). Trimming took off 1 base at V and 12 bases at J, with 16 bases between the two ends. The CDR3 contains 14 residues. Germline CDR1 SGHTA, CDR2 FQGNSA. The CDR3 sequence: CASSLDRLGASQYF. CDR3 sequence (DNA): TGTGCCAGCAGCTTAGATCGACTAGGGGCTTCTCAGTACTTC.

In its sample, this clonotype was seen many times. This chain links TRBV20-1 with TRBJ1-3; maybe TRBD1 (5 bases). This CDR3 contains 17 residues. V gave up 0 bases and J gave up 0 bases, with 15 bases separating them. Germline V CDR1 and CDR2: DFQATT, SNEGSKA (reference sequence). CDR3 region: CSARDLGVRPSGNTIYF. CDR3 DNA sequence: TGCAGTGCTAGAGATCTAGGGGTTAGGCCCTCTGGAAACACCATATATTTT.

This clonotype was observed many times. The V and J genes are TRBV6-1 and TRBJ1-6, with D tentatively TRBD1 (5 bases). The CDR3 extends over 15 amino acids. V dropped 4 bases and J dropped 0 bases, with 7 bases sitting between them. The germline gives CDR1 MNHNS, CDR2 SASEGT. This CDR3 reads CASSGQSSYNSPLHF. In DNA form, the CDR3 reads TGTGCCAGCAGTGGACAGAGCTCCTATAATTCACCCCTCCACTTT.

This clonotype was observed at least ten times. CDR3 amino acids: CSALLAALSSYEQYF. The CDR3 nucleotides read TGCAGTGCTTTACTAGCGGCGCTGAGCTCCTACGAGCAGTACTTC. The chain carries TRBV20-1 and TRBJ2-7; 8 positions agree with TRBD2. V shed 5 bases, J shed 0 bases, and the junction held 9 bases outside the gene matches. The CDR3 runs to 15 residues. Germline CDR1 and CDR2: DFQATT and SNEGSKA (reference sequence).

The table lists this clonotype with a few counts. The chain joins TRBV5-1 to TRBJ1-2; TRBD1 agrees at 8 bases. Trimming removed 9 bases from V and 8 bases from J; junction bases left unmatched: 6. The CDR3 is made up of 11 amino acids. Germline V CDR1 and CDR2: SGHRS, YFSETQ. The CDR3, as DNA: TGCGCCACCCAGGGGGCGCACGGCTACACCTTC. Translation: CATQGAHGYTF. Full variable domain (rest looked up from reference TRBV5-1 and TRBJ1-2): KAGVTQTPRYLIKTRGQQVTLSCSPISGHRSVSWYQQTPGQGLQFLFEYFSETQRNKGNFPGRFSGRQFSNSRSEMNVSTLELGDSALYLCATQGAHGYTFGSGTRLTVV.

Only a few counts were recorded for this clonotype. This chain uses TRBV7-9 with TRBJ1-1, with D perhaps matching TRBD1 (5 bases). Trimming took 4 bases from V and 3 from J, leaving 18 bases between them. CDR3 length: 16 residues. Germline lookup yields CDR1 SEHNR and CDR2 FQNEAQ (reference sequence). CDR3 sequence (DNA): TGTGCCAGCAGCTATACTAGCGGGGCTCGGCACACTGAAGCTTTCTTT. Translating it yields CASSYTSGARHTEAFF.

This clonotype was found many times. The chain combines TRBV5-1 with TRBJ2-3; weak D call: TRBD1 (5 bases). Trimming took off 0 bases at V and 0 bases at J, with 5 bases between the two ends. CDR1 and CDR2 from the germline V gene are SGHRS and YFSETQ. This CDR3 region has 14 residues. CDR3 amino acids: CASSLEGSTDTQYF. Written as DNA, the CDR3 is TGCGCCAGCAGCTTGGAGGGGAGCACAGATACGCAGTATTTT.

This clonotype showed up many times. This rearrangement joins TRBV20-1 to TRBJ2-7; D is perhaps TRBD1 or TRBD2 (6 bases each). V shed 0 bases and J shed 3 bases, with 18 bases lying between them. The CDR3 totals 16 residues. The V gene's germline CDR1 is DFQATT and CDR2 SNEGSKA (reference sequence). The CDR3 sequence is CSARDPRKGGGYEQYF. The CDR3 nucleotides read TGCAGTGCTAGAGATCCGCGGAAGGGGGGTGGCTACGAGCAGTACTTC.

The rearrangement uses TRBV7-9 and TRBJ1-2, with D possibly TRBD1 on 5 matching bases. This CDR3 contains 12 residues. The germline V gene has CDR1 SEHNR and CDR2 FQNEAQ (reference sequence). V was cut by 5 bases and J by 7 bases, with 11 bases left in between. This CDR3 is CASSTGGAGYTF. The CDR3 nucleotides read TGTGCCAGCAGCACGGGGGGAGCTGGCTACACCTTC.

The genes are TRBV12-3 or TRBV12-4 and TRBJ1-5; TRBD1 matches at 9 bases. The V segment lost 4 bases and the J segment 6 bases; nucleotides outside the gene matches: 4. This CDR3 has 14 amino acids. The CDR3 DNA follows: TGTGCCAGCAGTTGGACAGGGGAGGGTCAGCCCCAGCATTTT. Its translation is CASSWTGEGQPQHF.

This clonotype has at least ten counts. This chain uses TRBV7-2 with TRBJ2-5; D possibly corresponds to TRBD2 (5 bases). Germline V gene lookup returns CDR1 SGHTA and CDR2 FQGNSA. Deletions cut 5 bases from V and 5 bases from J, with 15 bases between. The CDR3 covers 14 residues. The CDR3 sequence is CASSPGGRRETQYF. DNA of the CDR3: TGTGCCAGCAGCCCCGGAGGAAGGAGGGAGACCCAGTACTTC.

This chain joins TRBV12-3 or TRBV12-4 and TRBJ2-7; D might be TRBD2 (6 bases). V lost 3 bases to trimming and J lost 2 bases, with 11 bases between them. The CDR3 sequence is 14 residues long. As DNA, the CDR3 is TGTGCCAGCAGTTTCGGCGGGGAAGCCTACGAGCAGTACTTC. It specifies CASSFGGEAYEQYF.

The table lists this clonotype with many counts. CDR3 DNA sequence: TGCAGTGCTTCCGGGACAGGGAACCGTCAGCCCCAGCATTTT. Translated, it gives CSASGTGNRQPQHF. This chain connects TRBV20-1 to TRBJ1-5, with 9 bases lining up with TRBD1. With 5 bases clipped from V and 6 bases from J, the junction kept 8 bases outside the gene matches. This CDR3 contains 14 residues. CDR1 and CDR2 (germline): DFQATT, SNEGSKA (reference sequence).

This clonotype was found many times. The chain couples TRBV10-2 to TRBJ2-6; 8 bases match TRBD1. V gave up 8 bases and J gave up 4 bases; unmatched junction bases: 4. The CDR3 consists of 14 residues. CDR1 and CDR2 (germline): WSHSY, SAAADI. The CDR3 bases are TGCGCCAGCCAGGGGGCGGCAGGGGCCAACGTCCTGACTTTC. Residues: CASQGAAGANVLTF.